This TCR beta chain stems from a study of control samples from healthy donors and cancer patients. Profiled with immunoSEQ multiplex PCR; TCRdb holds only in-frame clones, not every one. The sample carries 150,000 to 200,000 clones, 90% recorded once. The V gene end was trimmed by 3 bases and the J gene end by 1 base; junction bases not matched to a gene: 5. CDR3 length: 15 amino acids. Germline CDR1 SGHTA, CDR2 FQGTGA. Source material: blood. The chain combines TRBV7-3 with TRBJ2-7, with TRBD2 matching 8 bases. This TCR was recovered from a woman aged 45-65 years in good health. CDR3 sequence reads: CASSLSGGRSYEQYF. DNA of the CDR3: TGTGCCAGCAGCTTGAGCGGGGGTCGGTCCTACGAGCAGTACTTC.